This TCR beta chain was recorded in a study of T cell repertoires in cytomegalovirus infection. This CDR3 region has 14 residues. Trimming at V came to 1 base and at J to 4 bases, leaving 2 bases not matched to a gene. Germline assignment: CDR1 SGHDN and CDR2 FVKESK. Using its own MiXCR run on the reads, TCRdb lists one record per CDR3 protein. The data contain 80,000 to 130,000 distinct CDR3 sequences, roughly a quarter of them singletons. The TCR comes from a human donor in good health (CMV status not recorded). Some clones in this sample may be carry-over from other donors' samples. Sequencing was carried out using CD8+ T cells from PBMCs. This rearrangement joins TRBV14 to TRBJ2-5, with 8 bases aligning to TRBD2. The CDR3: CASSQGGLAETQYF. In DNA, the CDR3 is TGTGCCAGCAGCCAAGGAGGACTAGCAGAGACCCAGTACTTC.